This T cell receptor (beta chain) is drawn from a study of OX40 agonist ivuxolimab in advanced cancers. General observations from the study: Compared with CD4+, CD8+ T cells on average had more expanded clones. Among the nonresponders, some also had low normalized T-cell clonal expansion. Partly responding patients at 0.1-3.0 mg/kg showed some of the smallest clonal expansion.

Data came from immunoSEQ multiplex PCR; TCRdb stores just in-frame clones and leaves some out. The data hold some 17,000 clones, with 80% observed a single time. The CDR3 is made up of 15 amino acids. V lost 2 bases, J lost 4 bases, and 9 bases stayed unmatched. Looked up from germline, CDR1 is GTSNPN and CDR2 is SVGIG (reference sequence). Remarks on this clone: Its antigen is not identified.

The sample consisted of CD4+ or CD8+ T cells sorted from blood, taken in a trial of the OX40 agonist ivuxolimab. This chain uses TRBV30 with TRBJ2-7; TRBD1 matches at 9 bases. The clonotype originates from an adult with an advanced solid tumor such as melanoma, head and neck, liver or kidney cancer. The CDR3 protein is CAWSPLTGTGYEQYF. CDR3 DNA sequence: TGTGCCTGGAGTCCACTGACCGGGACAGGGTACGAGCAGTACTTC.